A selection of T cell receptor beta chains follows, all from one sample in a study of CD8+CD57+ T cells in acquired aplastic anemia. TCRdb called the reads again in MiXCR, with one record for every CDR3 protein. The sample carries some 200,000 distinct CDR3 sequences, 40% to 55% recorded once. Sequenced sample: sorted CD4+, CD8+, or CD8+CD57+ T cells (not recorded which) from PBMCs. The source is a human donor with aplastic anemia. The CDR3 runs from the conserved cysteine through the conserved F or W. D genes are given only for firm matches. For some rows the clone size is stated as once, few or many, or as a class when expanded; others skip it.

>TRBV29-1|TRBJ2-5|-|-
TGCAGTGCCCCCAATCGGGCCGGGGTTGGAGAGACCCAGTACTTC
CSAPNRAGVGETQYF
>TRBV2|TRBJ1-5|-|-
TGTGCCAGCAGTGCCGGGACATCCGGTCAGCCCCAGCATTTT
CASSAGTSGQPQHF
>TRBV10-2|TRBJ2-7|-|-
TGCGCCAGCCTGACAGGAACCTACGAGCAGTACTTC
CASLTGTYEQYF
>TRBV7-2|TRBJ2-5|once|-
TGTGCCATGCGGAGTCAAGAGACCCAGTACTTC
CAMRSQETQYF
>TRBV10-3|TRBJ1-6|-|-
TGTGCCATCAGCCCGGACGGTGGCGGGTCACCCCTCCACTTT
CAISPDGGGSPLHF
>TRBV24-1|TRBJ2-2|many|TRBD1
TGTGCCACCAGTGAGGCAGGGGGCGCGAACACCGGGGAGCTGTTTTTT
CATSEAGGANTGELFF
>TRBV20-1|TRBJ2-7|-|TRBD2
TGCAGTGCTAGAATATTAGCGGGGGCCTACGAGCAGTACTTC
CSARILAGAYEQYF
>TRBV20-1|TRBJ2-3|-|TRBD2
TGCGGTGCTAGAAGGACTAGCGGGGGCACAGATACGCAGTATTTT
CGARRTSGGTDTQYF
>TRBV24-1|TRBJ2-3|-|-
TGTGTCACCAGTGACGCAGGAGACTCTAGCACAGATACGCAGTATTTT
CVTSDAGDSSTDTQYF
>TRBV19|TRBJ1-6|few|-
TGTGCCAGTAGTATGGGGGCAGGCAATTCACCCCTCCACTTT
CASSMGAGNSPLHF
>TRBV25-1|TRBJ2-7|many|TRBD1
TGTGCCAGCAGTTCCTTCCTGACCACAGGGGACGAGCAGTACTTC
CASSSFLTTGDEQYF
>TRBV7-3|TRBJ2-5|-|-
TGTGCCAGCAGCCTAATCAGGGAAGAGACCCAGTACTTC
CASSLIREETQYF
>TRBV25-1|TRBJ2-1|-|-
TGTGCCAACAGTGAGACGGACTCCTACAATGAGCAGTTCTTC
CANSETDSYNEQFF
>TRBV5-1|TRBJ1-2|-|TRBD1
TGCGCCAGCAGCAGGGAGGGACAGAACTATGGCTACACCTTC
CASSREGQNYGYTF
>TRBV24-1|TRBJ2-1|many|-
TGTGCCACCAGTGAACCCTACGGGGCTGAGCAGTTCTTC
CATSEPYGAEQFF
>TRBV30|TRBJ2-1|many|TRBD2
TGTGCCTGCTCCCCGGGGGGTGATGAGCAGTTCTTC
CACSPGGDEQFF
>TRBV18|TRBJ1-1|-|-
TGTGCCAGCTCACCGGCCCTACGTGGTGAAGCTTTCTTT
CASSPALRGEAFF
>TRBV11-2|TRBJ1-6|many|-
TGTGCCAGCAGCCTAGACCGCGGTAATTCACCCCTCCACTTT
CASSLDRGNSPLHF
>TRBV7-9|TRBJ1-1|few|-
TGTGCCAGCAGCCAATACAGGGATGAAGCTTTCTTT
CASSQYRDEAFF
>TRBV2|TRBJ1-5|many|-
TGTGCCAGCAGTGCGTCAGGGGCCCTCCTCGGTAATCAGCCCCAGCATTTT
CASSASGALLGNQPQHF
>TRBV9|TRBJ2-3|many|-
TGTGCCAGCAGCGCCGTCCTTGGGGCCACAGGTAGTACGCAGTATTTT
CASSAVLGATGSTQYF
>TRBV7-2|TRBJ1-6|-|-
TGTGCCAGCAGCTTAGATGGTTTT
CASSLDGF
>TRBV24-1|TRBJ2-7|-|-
TGTGCCACCAGTTTAATTCTGGGATGGTCCTACGAGCAGTACTTC
CATSLILGWSYEQYF